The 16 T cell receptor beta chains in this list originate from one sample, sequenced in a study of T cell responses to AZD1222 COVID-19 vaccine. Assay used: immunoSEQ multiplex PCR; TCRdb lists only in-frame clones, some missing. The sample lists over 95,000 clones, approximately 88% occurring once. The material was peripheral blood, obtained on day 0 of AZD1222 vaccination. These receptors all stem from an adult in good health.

The CDR3 sequence: CASSPDRVRGYTF. CDR3 coding DNA: TGTGCCAGCAGCCCAGACAGGGTACGCGGCTACACCTTC. This chain joins TRBV7-3 and TRBJ1-2; 7 nucleotides align to TRBD1. Looked up from germline, CDR1 is SGHTA and CDR2 is FQGTGA. The J segment lost 8 bases and the V segment lost 5 bases, leaving 8 bases of the junction unmatched. This CDR3 comprises 13 residues.

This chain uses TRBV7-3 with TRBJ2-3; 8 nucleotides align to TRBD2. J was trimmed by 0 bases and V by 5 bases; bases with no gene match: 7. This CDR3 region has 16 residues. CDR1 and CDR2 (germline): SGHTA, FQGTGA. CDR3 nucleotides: TGTGCCAGCAGCCGGACTGGCGGGAGGAGCACAGATACGCAGTATTTT. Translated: CASSRTGGRSTDTQYF. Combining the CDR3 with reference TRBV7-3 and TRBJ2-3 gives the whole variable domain GAGVSQTPSNKVTEKGKYVELRCDPISGHTALYWYRQSLGQGPEFLIYFQGTGAADDSGLPNDRFFAVRPEGSVSTLKIQRTERGDSAVYLCASSRTGGRSTDTQYFGPGTRLTVL.

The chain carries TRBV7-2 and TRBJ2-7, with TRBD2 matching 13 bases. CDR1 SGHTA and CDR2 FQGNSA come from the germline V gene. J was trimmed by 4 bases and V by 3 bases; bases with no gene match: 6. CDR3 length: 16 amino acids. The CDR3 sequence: CASSFGLAGAGYEQYF. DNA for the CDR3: TGTGCCAGCAGCTTTGGACTAGCGGGAGCCGGTTACGAGCAGTACTTC.

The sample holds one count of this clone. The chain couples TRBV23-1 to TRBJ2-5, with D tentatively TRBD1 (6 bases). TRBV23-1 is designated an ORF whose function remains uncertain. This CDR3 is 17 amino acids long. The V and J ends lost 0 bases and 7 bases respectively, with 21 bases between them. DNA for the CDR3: TGCGCCAGCAGTCAATCGAAGGTCAGGGGCCCCTGGGGGACCCAGTACTTC. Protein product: CASSQSKVRGPWGTQYF.

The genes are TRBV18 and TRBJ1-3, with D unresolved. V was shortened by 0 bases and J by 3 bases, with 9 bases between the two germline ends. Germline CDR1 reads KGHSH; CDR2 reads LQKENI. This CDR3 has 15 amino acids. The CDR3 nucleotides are TGTGCCAGCTCACCACCGGGAATAGGTGGAAACACCATATATTTT. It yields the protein CASSPPGIGGNTIYF.

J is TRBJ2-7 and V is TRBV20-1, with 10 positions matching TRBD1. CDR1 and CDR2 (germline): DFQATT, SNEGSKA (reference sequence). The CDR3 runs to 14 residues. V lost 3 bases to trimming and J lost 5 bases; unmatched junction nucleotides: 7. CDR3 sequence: CSASPRTGGDEQYF. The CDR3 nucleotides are TGCAGTGCTAGTCCCCGGACAGGGGGTGACGAGCAGTACTTC.

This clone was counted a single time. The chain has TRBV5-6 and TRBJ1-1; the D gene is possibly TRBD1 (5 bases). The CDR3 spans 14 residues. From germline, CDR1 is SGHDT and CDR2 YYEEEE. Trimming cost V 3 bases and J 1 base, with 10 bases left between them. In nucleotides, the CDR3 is TGTGCCAGCAGCTGGGGCAGTACGAACACTGAAGCTTTCTTT. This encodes CASSWGSTNTEAFF.

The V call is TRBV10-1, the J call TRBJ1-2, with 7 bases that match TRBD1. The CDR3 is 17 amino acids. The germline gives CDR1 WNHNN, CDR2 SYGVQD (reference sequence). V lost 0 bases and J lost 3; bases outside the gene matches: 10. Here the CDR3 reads CASSESTSQGVDYGYTF. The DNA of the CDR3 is TGCGCCAGCAGTGAGTCAACATCCCAGGGGGTCGACTATGGCTACACCTTC.

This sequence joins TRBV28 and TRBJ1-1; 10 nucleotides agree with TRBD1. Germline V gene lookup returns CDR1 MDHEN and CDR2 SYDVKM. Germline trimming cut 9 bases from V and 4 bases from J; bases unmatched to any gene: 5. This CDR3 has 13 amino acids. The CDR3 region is CASSRQGATEAFF. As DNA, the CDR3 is TGTGCCAGTTCTCGACAGGGGGCCACTGAAGCTTTCTTT.

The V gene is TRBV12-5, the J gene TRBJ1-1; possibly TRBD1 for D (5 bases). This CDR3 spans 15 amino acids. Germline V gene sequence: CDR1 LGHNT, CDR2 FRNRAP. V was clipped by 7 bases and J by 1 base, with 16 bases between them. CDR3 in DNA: TGTGCTAGTGCCCTCCAGACTACAGGGAACACTGAAGCTTTCTTT. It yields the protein CASALQTTGNTEAFF. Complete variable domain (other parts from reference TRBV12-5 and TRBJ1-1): DARVTQTPRHKVTEMGQEVTMRCQPILGHNTVFWYRQTMMQGLELLAYFRNRAPLDDSGMPKDRFSAEMPDATLATLKIQPSEPRDSAVYFCASALQTTGNTEAFFGQGTRLTVV.

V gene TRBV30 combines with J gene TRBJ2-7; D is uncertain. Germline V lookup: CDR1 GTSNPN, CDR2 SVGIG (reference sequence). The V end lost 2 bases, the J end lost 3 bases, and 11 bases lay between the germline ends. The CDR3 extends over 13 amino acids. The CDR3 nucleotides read TGTGCCTGGAGTCCCGGACGGAGCTACGAGCAGTACTTC. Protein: CAWSPGRSYEQYF.

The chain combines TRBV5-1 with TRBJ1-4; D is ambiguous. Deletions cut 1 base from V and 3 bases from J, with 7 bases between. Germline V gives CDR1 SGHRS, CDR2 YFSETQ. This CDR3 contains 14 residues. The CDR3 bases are TGCGCCAGCAGCTTGTCGGCGTCTAATGAAAAACTGTTTTTT. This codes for CASSLSASNEKLFF. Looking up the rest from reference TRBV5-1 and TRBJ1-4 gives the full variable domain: KAGVTQTPRYLIKTRGQQVTLSCSPISGHRSVSWYQQTPGQGLQFLFEYFSETQRNKGNFPGRFSGRQFSNSRSEMNVSTLELGDSALYLCASSLSASNEKLFFGSGTQLSVL.

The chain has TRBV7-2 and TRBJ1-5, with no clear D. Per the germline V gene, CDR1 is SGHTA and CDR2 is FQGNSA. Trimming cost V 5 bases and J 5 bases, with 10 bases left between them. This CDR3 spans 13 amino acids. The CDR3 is CASSELVDQPQHF. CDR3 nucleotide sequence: TGTGCCAGCAGCGAACTGGTGGATCAGCCCCAGCATTTT.

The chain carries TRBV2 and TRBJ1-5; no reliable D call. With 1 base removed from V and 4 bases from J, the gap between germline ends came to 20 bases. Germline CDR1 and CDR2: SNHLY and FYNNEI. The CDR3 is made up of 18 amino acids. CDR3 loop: CASSEGTGSLSGNQPQHF. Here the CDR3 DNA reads TGTGCCAGCAGTGAAGGGACCGGGAGTTTATCCGGAAATCAGCCCCAGCATTTT.

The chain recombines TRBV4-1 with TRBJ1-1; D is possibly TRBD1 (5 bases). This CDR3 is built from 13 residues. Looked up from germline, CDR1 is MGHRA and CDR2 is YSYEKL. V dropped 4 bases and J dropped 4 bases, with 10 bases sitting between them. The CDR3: CASSLRGGTEAFF. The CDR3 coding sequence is TGCGCCAGCAGCCTCCGGGGGGGCACTGAAGCTTTCTTT.

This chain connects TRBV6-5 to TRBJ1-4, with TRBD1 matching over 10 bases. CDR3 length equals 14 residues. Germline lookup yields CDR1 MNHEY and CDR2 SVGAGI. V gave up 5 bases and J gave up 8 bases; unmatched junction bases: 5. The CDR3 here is CASSRQGAREKLFF. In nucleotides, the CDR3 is TGTGCCAGCAGTAGACAGGGGGCGCGGGAAAAACTGTTTTTT.